The 20 T cell receptor beta chains below were found in one sample sequenced in a study of memory CD4+ T cells and cytomegalovirus serostatus. The sort gate was single viable CD3+CD4+CD8-CD45RO+ cells for memory CD4+ T cells. Data came from immunoSEQ multiplex PCR; TCRdb stores just in-frame clones and leaves some out. The table has 40,000 to 45,000 clones, 75% to 85% seen once. The sample taken for sequencing was memory CD4+ T cells from blood. Receptor source: an adult in good health and CMV-seronegative.

Only a few counts were recorded for this clone. The genes are TRBV7-9 and TRBJ1-6; a possible D gene is TRBD1 (6 bases). Trimming took off 6 bases at V and 9 bases at J, with 18 bases between the two ends. CDR1 and CDR2 (germline): SEHNR, FQNEAQ (reference sequence). This CDR3 spans 15 amino acids. The CDR3 is CASSSSRGIGSPLHF. DNA for the CDR3: TGTGCCAGCAGTTCATCTAGGGGGATTGGTTCACCCCTCCACTTT.

CDR3 DNA: TGTGCCTGGAGTGGGGATCTAAACAATGAGCAGTTCTTC. This translates into CAWSGDLNNEQFF. The chain carries TRBV30 and TRBJ2-1; no definite D call. V lost 1 base to trimming and J lost 5 bases, with 9 bases between them. The V gene's germline CDR1 is GTSNPN and CDR2 SVGIG (reference sequence). This CDR3 has 13 residues.

CDR3 DNA: TGTGCCACGACCAGTGTCGAGGGTTCACCCCTCCACTTT. Translation: CATTSVEGSPLHF. V is TRBV6-1 and J is TRBJ1-6; D is unclear. Looked up from germline, CDR1 is MNHNS and CDR2 is SASEGT. The CDR3 loop spans 13 amino acids. V lost 10 bases to trimming and J lost 9 bases, with 16 bases between them.

V is TRBV18 and J is TRBJ2-3; a weak D match, TRBD2 (6 bases). Germline V gene lookup returns CDR1 KGHSH and CDR2 LQKENI. The V gene lost 3 bases and the J gene lost 2 bases, with 15 bases spanning the gap. The CDR3 is 16 residues long. The CDR3 spells CASSPLWDSYTDTQYF. DNA of the CDR3: TGTGCCAGCTCACCTCTCTGGGACTCTTACACAGATACGCAGTATTTT.

The J gene is TRBJ1-5, the V gene TRBV28; D unclear. CDR3 length: 13 amino acids. The V and J ends lost 8 bases and 2 bases respectively, with 10 bases between them. Per germline, CDR1 MDHEN and CDR2 SYDVKM. The CDR3 sequence is CASRTERNQPQHF. Here the CDR3 DNA reads TGTGCCAGCCGAACAGAGCGCAATCAGCCCCAGCATTTT.

This clone occurred a few times. The chain combines TRBV5-4 with TRBJ1-2, with TRBD1 matching 8 bases. Germline assignment: CDR1 SGHNT and CDR2 YYREEE (reference sequence). V dropped 0 bases and J dropped 8; count of bases not matched to a gene: 6. The CDR3 is 14 amino acids. CDR3 in DNA: TGTGCCAGCAGCTTGGAGGGCAGGGGGCTCGGCTACACCTTC. It translates to CASSLEGRGLGYTF.

The rearrangement uses TRBV7-2 and TRBJ2-2; 10 bases fit TRBD2. Germline V gene data show CDR1 as SGHTA and CDR2 as FQGNSA. The J segment lost 7 bases and the V segment lost 1 base, leaving 9 bases of the junction unmatched. The CDR3 is made up of 17 amino acids. The CDR3 DNA follows: TGTGCCAGCAGCTTAGAGGCGAGCGGGGGGGCGCGCGGGGAGCTGTTTTTT. This gives the protein CASSLEASGGARGELFF.

The chain recombines TRBV12-5 with TRBJ1-1, with D uncertain. This CDR3 has 13 amino acids. The V gene's germline CDR1 is LGHNT and CDR2 FRNRAP. V was clipped by 1 base and J by 5 bases, with 8 bases between them. Here the CDR3 reads CASGLEGGTEAFF. The CDR3 nucleotides read TGTGCTAGTGGTTTGGAAGGCGGGACTGAAGCTTTCTTT.

This chain connects TRBV7-2 to TRBJ1-3; a possible D gene is TRBD1 (5 bases). V was cut by 3 bases and J by 2 bases, with 11 bases left in between. Germline assignment: CDR1 SGHTA and CDR2 FQGNSA. The CDR3 extends over 15 amino acids. The CDR3 loop is CASSFGGGPGNTIYF. The CDR3 bases are TGTGCCAGCAGCTTTGGGGGTGGGCCTGGAAACACCATATATTTT.

The chain links TRBV29-1 to TRBJ1-2, with D uncertain. V lost 3 bases and J 7 bases, leaving 15 bases between the germline ends. The V gene's germline CDR1 is SQVTM and CDR2 ANQGSEA. There are 13 residues in the CDR3. CDR3 in amino acids: CSVESYVTGGYTF. CDR3 sequence (DNA): TGCAGCGTTGAGAGCTATGTTACGGGTGGCTACACCTTC.

J is TRBJ2-5 and V is TRBV5-4; 10 nucleotides match TRBD2. The V and J ends lost 2 bases and 4 bases, in that order; junction bases with no gene match: 8. CDR3 size: 16 residues. Germline CDR1 and CDR2: SGHNT and YYREEE (reference sequence). CDR3 sequence reads: CASSLGDLAGVETQYF. The CDR3 DNA sequence: TGTGCCAGCAGCTTAGGGGATCTAGCGGGGGTAGAGACCCAGTACTTC.

This clone was seen a handful of times. The chain links TRBV5-6 to TRBJ1-1, with D possibly matching TRBD1 (6 bases). Trimming removed 2 bases from V and 3 bases from J, with 17 bases in between. Germline assignment: CDR1 SGHDT and CDR2 YYEEEE. This CDR3 region has 16 residues. CDR3 sequence reads: CASSFFSEGGYTEAFF. In DNA, the CDR3 is TGTGCCAGCAGCTTTTTTTCGGAAGGGGGTTACACTGAAGCTTTCTTT. Together with reference TRBV5-6 and TRBJ1-1, the CDR3 gives the full variable domain: DAGVTQSPTHLIKTRGQQVTLRCSPKSGHDTVSWYQQALGQGPQFIFQYYEEEERQRGNFPDRFSGHQFPNYSSELNVNALLLGDSALYLCASSFFSEGGYTEAFFGQGTRLTVV.

The chain links TRBV7-2 to TRBJ2-7, with a possible D match to TRBD2 (6 bases). Trimming pared 6 bases from V and 1 base from J, leaving 10 bases between. Per the germline V gene, CDR1 is SGHTA and CDR2 is FQGNSA. CDR3 size: 13 residues. The CDR3 loop is CASRGLSSYEQYF. The CDR3 DNA is TGTGCCAGCAGAGGACTATCTTCCTACGAGCAGTACTTC.

The rearrangement links TRBV19 to TRBJ2-2; D not resolved. CDR3 length: 13 residues. From germline, CDR1 is LNHDA and CDR2 SQIVND (reference sequence). V lost 4 bases to trimming and J lost 3 bases, with 6 bases between them. CDR3 in DNA: TGTGCCAGTAGTACTCAGTACACCGGGGAGCTGTTTTTT. This sequence encodes CASSTQYTGELFF.

The CDR3 DNA follows: TGCGCCAGCGGTCCGGGTAATCGTAATCAGCCCCAGCATTTT. Its translation is CASGPGNRNQPQHF. The rearrangement uses TRBV10-2 and TRBJ1-5; D call uncertain. CDR1 WSHSY and CDR2 SAAADI come from the germline V gene. V dropped 8 bases and J dropped 4 bases, with 15 bases sitting between them. The CDR3 contains 14 residues.

This chain's CDR3 is CASSQDWNLGQEAFF. CDR3 nucleotide sequence: TGTGCCAGCAGCCAAGATTGGAACTTGGGGCAGGAAGCTTTCTTT. The V call is TRBV4-2, the J call TRBJ1-1; a weak D match, TRBD1 (5 bases). CDR3 length: 15 amino acids. Germline CDR1 LGHNA, CDR2 YNFKEQ. The V gene lost 0 bases and the J gene lost 8 bases, with 16 bases spanning the gap.

This rearrangement joins TRBV2 to TRBJ1-1; D not certain. Germline CDR1 is SNHLY and CDR2 is FYNNEI. The CDR3 covers 10 residues. Trimming pared 11 bases from V and 0 bases from J, leaving 4 bases between. The CDR3 sequence is CACLNTEAFF. CDR3 nucleotide sequence: TGTGCCTGCTTGAACACTGAAGCTTTCTTT.

The V and J genes are TRBV18 and TRBJ1-1; D ambiguous. The CDR3 is 12 amino acids. V was cut by 10 bases and J by 1 base, with 10 bases left in between. The germline gives CDR1 KGHSH, CDR2 LQKENI. CDR3 nucleotide sequence: TGTGCCACGAATATGGCGAACACTGAAGCTTTCTTT. This encodes CATNMANTEAFF.

This chain links TRBV28 with TRBJ2-1; D unresolved. CDR1 and CDR2 from the germline V gene are MDHEN and SYDVKM. The CDR3 is 12 residues long. V was clipped by 5 bases and J by 4 bases, with 6 bases between them. DNA for the CDR3: TGTGCCAGCAGTGTTATTTACAATGAGCAGTTCTTC. As protein: CASSVIYNEQFF.

V usage is TRBV2 and J usage is TRBJ2-7; 10 bases are shared with TRBD1. The CDR3 consists of 15 residues. V dropped 5 bases and J dropped 0; count of bases not matched to a gene: 4. Germline assignment: CDR1 SNHLY and CDR2 FYNNEI. The CDR3 reads CASSRDRGPSYEQYF. DNA of the CDR3: TGTGCCAGCAGTAGGGACAGGGGACCCTCCTACGAGCAGTACTTC.